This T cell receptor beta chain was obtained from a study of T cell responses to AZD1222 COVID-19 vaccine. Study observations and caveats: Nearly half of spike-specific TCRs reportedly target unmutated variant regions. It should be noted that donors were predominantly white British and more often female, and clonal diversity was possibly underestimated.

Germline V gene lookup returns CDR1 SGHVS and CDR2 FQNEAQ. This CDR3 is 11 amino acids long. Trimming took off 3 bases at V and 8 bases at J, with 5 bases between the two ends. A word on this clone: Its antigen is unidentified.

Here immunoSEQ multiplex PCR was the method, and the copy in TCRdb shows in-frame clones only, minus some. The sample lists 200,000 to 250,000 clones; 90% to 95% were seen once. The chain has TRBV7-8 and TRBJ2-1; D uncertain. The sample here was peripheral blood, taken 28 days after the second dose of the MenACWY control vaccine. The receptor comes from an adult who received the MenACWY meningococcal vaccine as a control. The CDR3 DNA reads TGTGCCAGCAGCTTGTCGGATGAGCAGTTCTTC. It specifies CASSLSDEQFF.